These 14 T cell receptor beta chains originate from one sample sequenced in a study of vaccination and CD4 T cells after COVID-19. Treatment indicated: approximately 10-day PBMC culture with coronavirus spike peptide pools or control peptides (ViraFEST assay). These TCRs are of unknown antigen specificity. Cultured CD4+ T cell DNA was sequenced using the Oncomine TCR Beta short-read assay. TCRdb re-derived calls from the PCR reads in MiXCR, one entry per CDR3 protein. The table records 15,000 to 20,000 distinct CDR3 sequences, about three fifths of them present only once. Sequences were obtained from CD4+ T cells from blood, cultured in vitro. The source of these receptors is a human donor who had recovered from COVID-19.

The rearrangement uses TRBV4-1 and TRBJ1-5; D is undetermined. The CDR3 length is 13 residues. Between the trimmed V and J ends, which lost 3 bases and 7 bases, there was a span of 10 bases. Germline V lookup: CDR1 MGHRA, CDR2 YSYEKL. The CDR3 nucleotides read TGCGCCAGCAGCCATGACGGACCCCAGCCCCAGCATTTT. Translating gives CASSHDGPQPQHF.

J is TRBJ1-1 and V is TRBV11-2; no reliable D call. CDR1 and CDR2 (germline): SGHAT, FQNNGV. The V and J ends lost 0 bases and 1 base respectively, with 6 bases between them. This CDR3 has 14 residues. This chain's CDR3 is CASSLDGRNTEAFF. The CDR3 DNA reads as TGTGCCAGCAGCTTAGATGGGAGGAACACTGAAGCTTTCTTT. Together with reference TRBV11-2 and TRBJ1-1, the CDR3 gives the full variable domain: EAGVAQSPRYKIIEKRQSVAFWCNPISGHATLYWYQQILGQGPKLLIQFQNNGVVDDSQLPKDRFSAERLKGVDSTLKIQPAKLEDSAVYLCASSLDGRNTEAFFGQGTRLTVV.

Notes on this clonotype: A read error may produce the germline difference seen at one junction end. This chain links TRBV28 with TRBJ2-7, with TRBD2 matching over 7 bases. Germline lookup yields CDR1 MDHEN and CDR2 SYDVKM. The CDR3 has 15 amino acids. This CDR3 is CASSRAMAGAKLGSF. DNA for the CDR3: TGTGCCAGCAGCCGAGCAATGGCGGGAGCGAAATTAGGTAGTTTC.

In its sample, this clonotype was seen once. The V gene is TRBV12-3 or TRBV12-4, the J gene TRBJ2-3, with 7 bases that match TRBD1. The junction had 3 bases not matched to a gene; V was cut back by 8 bases and J by 4 bases. This CDR3 is 12 amino acids long. CDR3: CASGDSSDTQYF. For the CDR3, the DNA is TGTGCCAGCGGGGACAGTTCAGATACGCAGTATTTT.

This clonotype has a handful of counts. The chain has TRBV20-1 and TRBJ2-3; perhaps D is TRBD1 or TRBD2 (6 bases each). The CDR3 consists of 12 residues. The germline V gene has CDR1 DFQATT and CDR2 SNEGSKA (reference sequence). Between the trimmed V and J ends, which lost 4 bases and 4 bases, there was a span of 9 bases. CDR3 DNA sequence: TGCAGTGCTAAGGGGGGTTCAGATACGCAGTATTTT. It encodes CSAKGGSDTQYF.

The chain couples TRBV20-1 to TRBJ2-7; D is uncertain. Trimming cost V 5 bases and J 0 bases, with 11 bases left between them. CDR1 and CDR2 from the germline V gene are DFQATT and SNEGSKA (reference sequence). The CDR3 is made up of 13 amino acids. The chain's CDR3 is CSADDLNSYEQYF. The CDR3 coding sequence is TGCAGTGCTGACGACCTTAACTCCTACGAGCAGTACTTC.

This clonotype appeared a few times. The chain has TRBV27 and TRBJ1-1; D might be TRBD1 (6 bases). Germline V gives CDR1 MNHEY, CDR2 SMNVEV (reference sequence). CDR3 length: 15 amino acids. Trimming shortened V by 5 bases and J by 0 bases, and 13 bases separated the two germline ends. The CDR3 nucleotides are TGTGCCAGCAGTCCCTGGGGGCCCATGAACACTGAAGCTTTCTTT. This translates into CASSPWGPMNTEAFF.

This clonotype was recorded a few times. This chain joins TRBV10-1 and TRBJ1-2, with D perhaps TRBD1 (5 bases). The length of the CDR3 is 10 residues. Per the germline V gene, CDR1 is WNHNN and CDR2 is SYGVQD (reference sequence). CDR3 protein: CLGKGPGYTF. CDR3 DNA sequence: TGCTTAGGGAAGGGGCCTGGCTACACCTTC.

There are a few counts of this clonotype. The rearrangement joins TRBV27 to TRBJ1-2, with 8 bases lining up with TRBD1. The CDR3 is 14 residues long. V gave up 3 bases and J gave up 4 bases; unmatched junction bases: 4. CDR1 is MNHEY, CDR2 SMNVEV, per germline (reference sequence). DNA for the CDR3: TGTGCCAGCAGTTTTCAGGGGGCTGGCTATGGCTACACCTTC. Residues: CASSFQGAGYGYTF.

This clonotype has just a few counts. The chain is built from TRBV19 and TRBJ1-2; TRBD1 might be the D (5 bases). Germline V gene data show CDR1 as LNHDA and CDR2 as SQIVND (reference sequence). The CDR3 contains 13 residues. Trimming removed 8 bases at V and 3 bases at J, with 13 bases between. The CDR3 nucleotides are TGTGCCAGTCGCAAGGGGTCGCACTATGGCTACACCTTC. Amino acid sequence: CASRKGSHYGYTF.

The chain couples TRBV20-1 to TRBJ2-3; 7 bases match TRBD1. The V gene's germline CDR1 is DFQATT and CDR2 SNEGSKA (reference sequence). The CDR3 contains 17 residues. V gave up 0 bases and J gave up 0 bases; unmatched junction bases: 9. The CDR3 loop is CSARDLRRQGSTDTQYF. CDR3 bases: TGCAGTGCTAGAGATCTGCGGCGACAGGGAAGCACAGATACGCAGTATTTT.

The chain couples TRBV6-1 to TRBJ1-3; D not certain. Germline V gene lookup returns CDR1 MNHNS and CDR2 SASEGT. With 7 bases removed from V and 0 bases from J, the gap between germline ends came to 16 bases. The CDR3 runs to 16 residues. The CDR3 bases are TGTGCCAGCACCGAGAGGACCCGGCACTCTGGAAACACCATATATTTT. Its translation is CASTERTRHSGNTIYF.

This sequence joins TRBV20-1 and TRBJ1-1; 7 bases match TRBD1. The trim removed 6 bases at V and 1 base at J, leaving 11 bases unmatched. This CDR3 has 15 residues. Germline V gives CDR1 DFQATT, CDR2 SNEGSKA (reference sequence). CDR3 nucleotides: TGCAGTGCCAGGGGGGCCCAAGTCTCGAACACTGAAGCTTTCTTT. As protein: CSARGAQVSNTEAFF.

In the case of this clonotype: A read error is possible here, since a much larger clone lies one base away. V and J are TRBV6-1 and TRBJ1-1; possible D gene TRBD1, 5 bases. Germline assignment: CDR1 MNHNS and CDR2 SASEGT. The CDR3 is 15 amino acids. The CDR3 reads CASSEGWQGFTVAFF. The CDR3 DNA reads as TGTGCCAGCAGTGAAGGTTGGCAGGGATTCACTGTAGCTTTCTTT.